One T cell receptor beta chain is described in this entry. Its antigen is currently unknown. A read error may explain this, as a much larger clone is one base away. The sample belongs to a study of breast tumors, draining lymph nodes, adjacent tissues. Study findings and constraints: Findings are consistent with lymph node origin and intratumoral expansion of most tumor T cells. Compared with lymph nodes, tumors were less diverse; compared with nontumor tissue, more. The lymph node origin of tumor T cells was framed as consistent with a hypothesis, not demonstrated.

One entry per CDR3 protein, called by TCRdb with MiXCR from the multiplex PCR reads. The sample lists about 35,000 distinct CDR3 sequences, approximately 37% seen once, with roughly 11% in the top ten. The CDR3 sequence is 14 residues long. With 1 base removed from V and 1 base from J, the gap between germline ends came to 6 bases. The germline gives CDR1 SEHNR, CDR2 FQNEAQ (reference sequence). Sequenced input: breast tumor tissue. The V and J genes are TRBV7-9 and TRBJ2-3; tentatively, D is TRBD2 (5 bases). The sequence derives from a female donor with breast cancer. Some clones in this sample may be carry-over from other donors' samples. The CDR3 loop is CASSLERRTDTQYF. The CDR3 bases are TGTGCCAGCAGCTTAGAGCGGCGCACAGATACGCAGTATTTT. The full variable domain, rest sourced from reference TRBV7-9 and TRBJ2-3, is DTGVSQNPRHKITKRGQNVTFRCDPISEHNRLYWYRQTLGQGPEFLTYFQNEAQLEKSRLLSDRFSAERPKGSFSTLEIQRTEQGDSAMYLCASSLERRTDTQYFGPGTRLTVL.